Below are 22 T cell receptor beta chains sequenced from a single sample in a study of blood T cell repertoires in COVID-19. Generated by immunoSEQ multiplex PCR, the TCRdb table keeps only in-frame clones and is missing some. The sample holds around 170,000 clones, approximately 88% seen once. Sequenced input: peripheral blood. These receptors were obtained from a man in his 60s with acute or convalescent COVID-19.

J is TRBJ2-1 and V is TRBV11-2, with 9 bases aligning to TRBD1. Germline V lookup: CDR1 SGHAT, CDR2 FQNNGV. V lost 4 bases to trimming and J lost 3 bases; unmatched junction nucleotides: 7. CDR3 length: 16 residues. The CDR3 bases are TGTGCCAGCAGCTCCCTTCGGACAGGGGACTACAATGAGCAGTTCTTC. Its translation is CASSSLRTGDYNEQFF. Full variable domain (rest looked up from reference TRBV11-2 and TRBJ2-1): EAGVAQSPRYKIIEKRQSVAFWCNPISGHATLYWYQQILGQGPKLLIQFQNNGVVDDSQLPKDRFSAERLKGVDSTLKIQPAKLEDSAVYLCASSSLRTGDYNEQFFGPGTRLTVL.

V gene TRBV30 combines with J gene TRBJ1-3, with no clear D. V was pared by 5 bases and J by 0 bases, with 8 bases between. The CDR3 has 13 amino acids. The germline CDR1 and CDR2 sequences are GTSNPN and SVGIG (reference sequence). The CDR3 loop reads CAWGQNSGNTIYF. The CDR3 DNA reads TGTGCCTGGGGTCAGAACTCTGGAAACACCATATATTTT.

The rearrangement links TRBV18 to TRBJ1-4; a weak D match, TRBD1 (5 bases). V was trimmed by 3 bases and J by 8 bases, leaving 16 bases between them. The CDR3 consists of 15 residues. In germline, CDR1 is KGHSH, CDR2 LQKENI. The CDR3 reads CASSPRVEVWEKLFF. CDR3 nucleotides: TGTGCCAGCTCACCCAGGGTTGAAGTCTGGGAAAAACTGTTTTTT.

V gene TRBV13 combines with J gene TRBJ2-7, with TRBD2 matching 11 bases. The CDR3 is made up of 16 amino acids. Germline V gene sequence: CDR1 PRHDT, CDR2 FYEKMQ (reference sequence). The V gene end was trimmed by 6 bases and the J gene end by 2 bases; junction bases not matched to a gene: 9. CDR3 loop: CASRPLVTSGTYEQYF. For the CDR3, the DNA is TGTGCCAGCAGGCCCCTCGTGACTAGCGGGACCTACGAGCAGTACTTC.

The rearrangement links TRBV11-2 to TRBJ2-2; a possible D gene is TRBD1 (6 bases). Germline loops: CDR1 SGHAT, CDR2 FQNNGV. V gave up 5 bases and J gave up 5 bases, with 12 bases separating them. The CDR3 sequence is 14 residues long. This CDR3 reads CASSPRTATGELFF. The CDR3 nucleotides are TGTGCCAGCAGCCCTCGGACAGCTACCGGGGAGCTGTTTTTT.

In its sample, this clone was seen once. V and J are TRBV4-3 and TRBJ2-2; 10 bases line up with TRBD2. V was clipped by 3 bases and J by 3 bases; unmatched bases: 1. This CDR3 has 15 amino acids. Germline V lookup: CDR1 LGHNA, CDR2 YSLEER. DNA of the CDR3: TGCGCCAGCAGCCATGGGACTAGCGACACCGGGGAGCTGTTTTTT. As protein: CASSHGTSDTGELFF.

This chain connects TRBV4-1 to TRBJ2-1, with TRBD1 matching 9 bases. The germline V gene has CDR1 MGHRA and CDR2 YSYEKL. This CDR3 is 17 amino acids long. Trimming removed 3 bases from V and 7 bases from J; junction bases left unmatched: 13. The CDR3 reads CASSQDSGQGIWNEQFF. The DNA for the CDR3 is TGCGCCAGCAGCCAGGACTCGGGACAGGGTATTTGGAATGAGCAGTTCTTC.

The CDR3 region is CATDRSRQGPANYGYTF. The CDR3 coding sequence is TGCGCCACTGATCGGTCTCGACAGGGGCCTGCTAACTATGGCTACACCTTC. The chain recombines TRBV5-1 with TRBJ1-2, with 8 bases identical to TRBD1. Trimming removed 9 bases from V and 0 bases from J; junction bases left unmatched: 16. The CDR3 runs 17 residues. Per germline, CDR1 SGHRS and CDR2 YFSETQ. Full variable domain (remainder filled in from reference TRBV5-1 and TRBJ1-2): KAGVTQTPRYLIKTRGQQVTLSCSPISGHRSVSWYQQTPGQGLQFLFEYFSETQRNKGNFPGRFSGRQFSNSRSEMNVSTLELGDSALYLCATDRSRQGPANYGYTFGSGTRLTVV.

This clone was observed many times. V usage is TRBV18 and J usage is TRBJ1-5; perhaps TRBD1 as D (5 bases). Trimming cost V 2 bases and J 3 bases, with 11 bases left between them. The CDR3 sequence is 15 residues long. Germline V gene lookup returns CDR1 KGHSH and CDR2 LQKENI. The CDR3 region has the DNA TGTGCCAGCTCACCAGGTTTAGGGGTCAATCAGCCCCAGCATTTT. Translated, it gives CASSPGLGVNQPQHF.

This clone was counted only a few times. The chain uses TRBV4-3 and TRBJ1-1, with D tentatively TRBD1 (5 bases). This CDR3 is built from 15 residues. Germline V lookup: CDR1 LGHNA, CDR2 YSLEER. Between the trimmed V and J ends, which lost 0 bases and 1 base, there was a span of 9 bases. The CDR3 loop is CASSQDLQENTEAFF. CDR3 DNA sequence: TGCGCCAGCAGCCAAGACTTACAGGAGAACACTGAAGCTTTCTTT.

The V and J genes are TRBV24-1 and TRBJ1-2; TRBD1 is a possible D gene (6 bases). V was trimmed by 3 bases and J by 5 bases, leaving 18 bases between them. The CDR3 has 16 amino acids. Germline CDR1 and CDR2: KGHDR and SFDVKD. The CDR3 DNA is TGTGCCACCAGTGATCCCCGTCCCTGGACAGATTATGGCTACACCTTC. It is translated as CATSDPRPWTDYGYTF.

This clone has a single count. CDR3 sequence (DNA): TGTGCCAGACTTTTCCGGGGGAACACTGAAGCTTTCTTT. Amino acids: CARLFRGNTEAFF. The chain has TRBV6-4 and TRBJ1-1, with D hard to call. The CDR3 loop spans 13 amino acids. The germline V gene encodes CDR1 MRHNA and CDR2 SNTAGT. Between the trimmed V and J ends, which lost 9 bases and 1 base, there was a span of 12 bases.

This clone has a handful of counts. This chain joins TRBV6-4 and TRBJ1-6; tentatively, D is TRBD1 (5 bases). The CDR3 loop spans 13 amino acids. V was pared by 4 bases and J by 11 bases, with 12 bases between. CDR1 is MRHNA, CDR2 SNTAGT, per germline. For the CDR3, the DNA is TGTGCCAGCAGTGCCAAGACAGAGACACCCCTCCACTTT. This codes for CASSAKTETPLHF.

The chain links TRBV30 to TRBJ1-3; D not certain. This CDR3 is 15 amino acids long. Germline-derived CDR1 and CDR2 are GTSNPN and SVGIG (reference sequence). V lost 1 base and J lost 2, with 12 bases in between. The CDR3 nucleotides are TGTGCCTGGAGTGCTCCGGGTAATACTGGAAACACCATATATTTT. Its protein is CAWSAPGNTGNTIYF.

This clone appeared a single time. This chain links TRBV6-2 or TRBV6-3 with TRBJ2-1; 7 nucleotides agree with TRBD2. CDR3 size: 15 residues. The germline CDR1 and CDR2 sequences are MNHEY and SVGEGT. V lost 0 bases to trimming and J lost 6 bases; unmatched junction nucleotides: 5. The CDR3 DNA is TGTGCCAGCAGTTACTCCCGGGGGGAAGGCAATGAGCAGTTCTTC. Its translation: CASSYSRGEGNEQFF.

For the CDR3, the DNA is TGTGCCAGCAGGGCTACAGGGGCGTTTGAAGCTTTCTTT. This gives the protein CASRATGAFEAFF. The rearrangement joins TRBV12-3 or TRBV12-4 to TRBJ1-1; 7 bases are a match to TRBD1. CDR3 size: 13 residues. Trimming removed 6 bases from V and 7 bases from J; junction bases left unmatched: 8.

The rearrangement links TRBV5-1 to TRBJ2-7; D is undetermined. The germline V gene encodes CDR1 SGHRS and CDR2 YFSETQ. The CDR3 loop spans 15 amino acids. Trimming took off 2 bases at V and 0 bases at J, with 12 bases between the two ends. As DNA, the CDR3 is TGCGCCAGCAGCTTAGACACGCACAACTCCTACGAGCAGTACTTC. Its translation: CASSLDTHNSYEQYF.

The CDR3 DNA sequence: TGTGCCAGCAGAACTACAGGGAAAGACACCATATATTTT. The encoded protein is CASRTTGKDTIYF. The chain employs TRBV12-3 or TRBV12-4 and TRBJ1-3; the D gene is possibly TRBD1 (6 bases). Trimming took 6 bases from V and 8 from J, leaving 14 bases between them. This CDR3 comprises 13 residues.

V usage is TRBV7-9 and J usage is TRBJ2-5; TRBD2 agrees at 9 bases. Germline V gene lookup returns CDR1 SEHNR and CDR2 FQNEAQ (reference sequence). The J segment lost 1 base and the V segment lost 6 bases, leaving 15 bases of the junction unmatched. This CDR3 comprises 18 residues. The CDR3 DNA reads TGTGCCAGCAGGGGGCGACGGACTAGCGCTGGGATCCAAGAGACCCAGTACTTC. Protein sequence: CASRGRRTSAGIQETQYF. Variable domain in full (rest from reference TRBV7-9 and TRBJ2-5): DTGVSQNPRHKITKRGQNVTFRCDPISEHNRLYWYRQTLGQGPEFLTYFQNEAQLEKSRLLSDRFSAERPKGSFSTLEIQRTEQGDSAMYLCASRGRRTSAGIQETQYFGPGTRLLVL.

The rearrangement uses TRBV30 and TRBJ2-5; 9 bases are shared with TRBD1. The CDR3 is made up of 15 amino acids. V lost 2 bases to trimming and J lost 2 bases; unmatched junction nucleotides: 6. CDR1 is GTSNPN and CDR2 is SVGIG in the germline V gene (reference sequence). DNA for the CDR3: TGTGCCTGGAGTACGGACAGGGGAAGGCAAGAGACCCAGTACTTC. Residues: CAWSTDRGRQETQYF.

The sample holds a few counts of this clone. The chain recombines TRBV12-5 with TRBJ2-2; 9 positions match TRBD1. The CDR3 sequence is 16 residues long. The junction had 5 bases not matched to a gene; V was cut back by 0 bases and J by 6 bases. Germline V lookup: CDR1 LGHNT, CDR2 FRNRAP. CDR3 residues: CASGLVTGQGPGELFF. The CDR3 nucleotides are TGTGCTAGTGGTTTGGTGACGGGACAGGGCCCCGGGGAGCTGTTTTTT.

CDR3 region: CASKQGTNTEAFF. The CDR3 bases are TGTGCCAGCAAACAGGGGACGAACACTGAAGCTTTCTTT. The gene calls are TRBV6-6 and TRBJ1-1, with 7 bases that match TRBD1. The germline V gene has CDR1 MNHNY and CDR2 SVGAGI (reference sequence). The CDR3 runs 13 residues. V was clipped by 7 bases and J by 1 base; unmatched bases: 3.